Sequencing of this TCR beta chain was carried out in a study of shared clonotypes between healthy human individuals. General study points: A limitation of the genetic and exposure-history diversity represented arose from few donors. About 5% was the fraction of naive CD4 clonotypes found shared across a few donors.

CDR1 SGHTA and CDR2 FQGTGA come from the germline V gene. This CDR3 is built from 14 residues. The V end was cut by 3 bases, the J end by 3 bases, with 8 bases between. All the donors were Caucasian adults who lived in Nashville, Tennessee. Deep-level assay runs were performed. This table comes from immunoSEQ multiplex PCR, and its TCRdb copy is limited to in-frame clones, with some not included. In the table there are around 720,000 clones, around 78% of which are singletons. Concerning this clone: Its antigen is still unknown.

The material sequenced was memory CD4+ T cells sorted from blood. Subset given: CD45RA-negative fraction. This chain uses TRBV7-3 with TRBJ2-2; unclear D gene. The receptor was derived from a woman in her thirties in good health. The CDR3 DNA sequence: TGTGCCAGCAGCTTGAGGAGACACACCGGGGAGCTGTTTTTT. This gives the protein CASSLRRHTGELFF.